This TCR beta chain was recorded in a study of technical replicates of blood from several donors. V trimming: 5 bases; J trimming: 2 bases; junction bases outside the gene matches: 7. This CDR3 has 15 amino acids. Germline V gene lookup returns CDR1 SGHVS and CDR2 FNYEAQ. Sequencing used immunoSEQ multiplex PCR; TCRdb keeps in-frame clones, though not all of them. Of about 57,000 clones in the sample, 93% were seen once. The receptor's source is a human donor in good health. Some clones in this sample may be carry-over from other donors' samples. Input material: PBMCs. This rearrangement joins TRBV7-6 to TRBJ2-5; TRBD1 agrees at 8 bases. CDR3 region: CASSADRGRQETQYF. The CDR3, as DNA: TGTGCCAGCAGCGCAGACAGGGGACGGCAAGAGACCCAGTACTTC.